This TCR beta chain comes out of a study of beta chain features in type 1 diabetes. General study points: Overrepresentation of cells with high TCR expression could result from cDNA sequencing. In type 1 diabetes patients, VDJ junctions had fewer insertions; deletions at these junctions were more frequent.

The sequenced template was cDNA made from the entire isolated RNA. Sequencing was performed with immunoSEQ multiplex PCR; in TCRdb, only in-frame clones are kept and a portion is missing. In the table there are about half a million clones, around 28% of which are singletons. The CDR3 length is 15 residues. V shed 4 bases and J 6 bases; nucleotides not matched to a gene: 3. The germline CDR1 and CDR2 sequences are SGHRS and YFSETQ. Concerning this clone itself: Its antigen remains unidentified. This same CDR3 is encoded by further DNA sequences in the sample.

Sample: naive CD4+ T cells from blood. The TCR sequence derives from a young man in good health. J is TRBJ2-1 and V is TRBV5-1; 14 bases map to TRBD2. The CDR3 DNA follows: TGCGCCAGCAGCCAGGGACTAGCGGGAGCCAATGAGCAGTTCTTC. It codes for CASSQGLAGANEQFF.